A single sample gave rise to the 18 T cell receptor beta chains below, sequenced in a study of shared T cell receptors in the human thymus. Some clones are missing from TCRdb's copy, which holds only in-frame ones; the method was immunoSEQ multiplex PCR. The sample lists about 380,000 clones; approximately 95% were seen once. The sample consisted of thymocytes. Receptors originate from a human donor.

The rearrangement uses TRBV6-1 and TRBJ2-1, with D hard to call. This CDR3 comprises 15 residues. CDR1 is MNHNS, CDR2 SASEGT, per germline. V was trimmed by 2 bases and J by 0 bases, leaving 8 bases between them. In nucleotides, the CDR3 is TGTGCCAGCAGTGAATCGAGAAGCTCCTACAATGAGCAGTTCTTC. Amino acid sequence: CASSESRSSYNEQFF.

The chain carries TRBV28 and TRBJ2-7; 7 bases are shared with TRBD2. The V gene's germline CDR1 is MDHEN and CDR2 SYDVKM. This CDR3 has 16 residues. V shed 4 bases and J 2 bases; nucleotides not matched to a gene: 11. CDR3 DNA sequence: TGTGCCAGCAGTTCCCCCCTAGTGGGAGGGCCCTACGAGCAGTACTTC. Translating it yields CASSSPLVGGPYEQYF.

The J gene is TRBJ2-7, the V gene TRBV29-1; 10 positions match TRBD1. Losses at the gene ends were 1 base for V and 4 bases for J; bases not matched to a gene: 4. This CDR3 is 14 amino acids long. The germline gives CDR1 SQVTM, CDR2 ANQGSEA. CDR3 sequence reads: CSVEGGTGVYEQYF. The CDR3 nucleotides are TGCAGCGTTGAAGGTGGGACAGGGGTGTACGAGCAGTACTTC.

This sequence joins TRBV5-5 and TRBJ2-7, with 7 bases lining up with TRBD2. The CDR3 totals 15 residues. J was trimmed by 1 base and V by 0 bases; bases with no gene match: 4. Germline V gene data show CDR1 as SGHKS and CDR2 as YYEKEE (reference sequence). This CDR3 is CASSLGQRGSYEQYF. Here the CDR3 DNA reads TGTGCCAGCAGCTTGGGCCAGCGGGGTTCCTACGAGCAGTACTTC.

This clone was picked up a small number of times. The J gene is TRBJ1-5, the V gene TRBV14; D is possibly TRBD1 (6 bases). V was cut by 4 bases and J by 8 bases, with 15 bases left in between. CDR3 size: 14 residues. Per the germline V gene, CDR1 is SGHDN and CDR2 is FVKESK. CDR3 bases: TGTGCCAGCAGCCCGCTGGGGGCGGCGGAGCCCCAGCATTTT. Amino acids: CASSPLGAAEPQHF.

The chain recombines TRBV27 with TRBJ2-3; D is uncertain. CDR1 MNHEY and CDR2 SMNVEV come from the germline V gene (reference sequence). The V and J ends lost 2 bases and 2 bases respectively, with 23 bases between them. This CDR3 has 19 residues. This CDR3 reads CASSLTLHRPQINTDTQYF. The CDR3 DNA reads TGTGCCAGCAGTTTAACCCTCCACCGGCCTCAAATCAACACAGATACGCAGTATTTT.

This chain uses TRBV27 with TRBJ1-2; D unresolved. The V gene lost 2 bases and the J gene lost 0 bases, with 10 bases spanning the gap. The CDR3 runs 15 residues. In germline, CDR1 is MNHEY, CDR2 SMNVEV (reference sequence). The CDR3 region is CASSLKREANYGYTF. The CDR3 DNA reads TGTGCCAGCAGTTTAAAGCGGGAAGCTAACTATGGCTACACCTTC.

The V and J genes are TRBV15 and TRBJ2-1; tentative D call: TRBD1 (6 bases). Germline CDR1 is LNHNV and CDR2 is YYDKDF (reference sequence). The V end lost 1 base, the J end lost 0 bases, and 16 bases lay between the germline ends. The CDR3 runs 18 residues. CDR3 DNA: TGTGCCACCAGCAGAGGAGCCAGGGGTCCGAGCTCCTACAATGAGCAGTTCTTC. Translated, it gives CATSRGARGPSSYNEQFF.

This clone was seen a single time. The rearrangement links TRBV7-2 to TRBJ2-2; D is undetermined. The CDR3 totals 12 residues. The V gene lost 6 bases and the J gene lost 5 bases, with 7 bases spanning the gap. CDR1 and CDR2 from the germline V gene are SGHTA and FQGNSA. The CDR3 nucleotides are TGTGCCAGCAGTCGGCAGACCGGGGAGCTGTTTTTT. This encodes CASSRQTGELFF.

The rearrangement uses TRBV27 and TRBJ2-5; 7 positions match TRBD2. The germline V gene has CDR1 MNHEY and CDR2 SMNVEV (reference sequence). The CDR3 consists of 16 residues. J lost 0 bases, V lost 2 bases, and 6 bases had no gene match. Written as DNA, the CDR3 is TGTGCCAGCAGTTTAAACCAGCGGGGATACCAAGAGACCCAGTACTTC. It encodes CASSLNQRGYQETQYF.

The chain uses TRBV13 and TRBJ2-7; 7 bases line up with TRBD2. Germline CDR1 and CDR2: PRHDT and FYEKMQ (reference sequence). The CDR3 spans 17 residues. V shed 5 bases, J shed 6 bases, and the junction held 19 bases outside the gene matches. The CDR3 region has the DNA TGTGCCAGCAGCCCCTCGTTTCGGGCGGGAGAAAAAGGCGAGCAGTACTTC. Translating gives CASSPSFRAGEKGEQYF.

The chain is built from TRBV2 and TRBJ2-3, with D possibly called TRBD1 or TRBD2 (5 bases each). V was cut by 6 bases and J by 2 bases, with 12 bases left in between. The CDR3 spans 14 residues. Germline values: CDR1 SNHLY, CDR2 FYNNEI. The CDR3 DNA reads as TGTGCCAGCAGCCGGGGCAGGAACACAGATACGCAGTATTTT. Residues: CASSRGRNTDTQYF. Drawing the rest from reference TRBV2 and TRBJ2-3, the complete variable domain is EPEVTQTPSHQVTQMGQEVILRCVPISNHLYFYWYRQILGQKVEFLVSFYNNEISEKSEIFDDQFSVERPDGSNFTLKIRSTKLEDSAMYFCASSRGRNTDTQYFGPGTRLTVL.

This chain uses TRBV5-6 with TRBJ1-6; the D is unclear. This CDR3 is 16 amino acids long. Trimming left V 4 bases short and J 2 bases short, with 13 bases between. Per germline, CDR1 SGHDT and CDR2 YYEEEE. Here the CDR3 DNA reads TGTGCCAGCAGCGTGACCAGACGACCCTATAATTCACCCCTCCACTTT. As protein: CASSVTRRPYNSPLHF.

The chain recombines TRBV28 with TRBJ2-7, with TRBD1 as a possible D gene (5 bases). V shed 6 bases and J shed 3 bases, with 15 bases lying between them. The CDR3 extends over 14 amino acids. Per germline, CDR1 MDHEN and CDR2 SYDVKM. CDR3 coding DNA: TGTGCCAGCAGCCACTTAGGGGTCGGCTACGAGCAGTACTTC. Translating it yields CASSHLGVGYEQYF.

The rearrangement uses TRBV7-3 and TRBJ2-1, with 8 nucleotides matching TRBD2. J gave up 1 base and V 4 bases, and 6 bases lay outside the gene matches. The V gene's germline CDR1 is SGHTA and CDR2 FQGTGA. The length of the CDR3 is 16 residues. The CDR3 here is CASSSFSGKSYNEQFF. The CDR3 nucleotides are TGTGCCAGCAGCTCTTTTAGCGGGAAGTCCTACAATGAGCAGTTCTTC.

This rearrangement joins TRBV10-3 to TRBJ2-7; 9 bases agree with TRBD1. Germline CDR1 ENHRY, CDR2 SYGVKD. The CDR3 consists of 17 residues. The V and J ends lost 5 bases and 5 bases, in that order; junction bases with no gene match: 16. Here the CDR3 reads CAISLVIPGQGFHEQYF. CDR3 DNA sequence: TGTGCCATCAGTCTAGTCATTCCGGGACAGGGCTTCCACGAGCAGTACTTC.

The chain has TRBV5-1 and TRBJ2-5; D call uncertain. Trimming took off 0 bases at V and 2 bases at J, with 11 bases between the two ends. The CDR3 has 15 amino acids. In germline, CDR1 is SGHRS, CDR2 YFSETQ. CDR3 amino acids: CASSLAFELQETQYF. For the CDR3, the DNA is TGCGCCAGCAGCTTGGCATTCGAACTGCAAGAGACCCAGTACTTC.

Comment on this clone: The same CDR3 also results from other DNA sequences found in this sample. In nucleotides, the CDR3 is TGTGCCAGTGGGGGGTACGAGCAGTACTTC. Amino acid sequence: CASGGYEQYF. This chain links TRBV28 with TRBJ2-7, with D perhaps matching TRBD2 (6 bases). The CDR3 loop spans 10 amino acids. CDR1 and CDR2 (germline): MDHEN, SYDVKM. V shed 9 bases and J shed 4 bases, with 7 bases lying between them.